This T cell receptor (beta chain) derives from a study of early T cells in non-severe SARS-CoV-2 infection. Study-wide context: From unsorted whole blood, bulk RNA was sequenced, and the chains remained unpaired.

Trimming left V 5 bases short and J 2 bases short, with 10 bases between. The CDR3 runs to 13 residues. Germline loops: CDR1 ENHRY, CDR2 SYGVKD. Unique molecular identifiers were added to individual cDNA molecules. TCRdb reanalysed the 5' RACE reads using MiXCR and keeps one entry per CDR3 protein. The table lists some 91,000 distinct CDR3 sequences, around 14% of them singletons. The V gene is TRBV10-3, the J gene TRBJ2-7; possible D gene TRBD2, 6 bases. The sequencing sample was made of whole blood. This clonotype originated in an adult who was a healthcare worker with PCR-confirmed SARS-CoV-2 infection or an uninfected control (not recorded which). The CDR3 coding sequence is TGTGCCATCAGTAGCGGGCCCCCCTACGAGCAGTACTTC. Its translation: CAISSGPPYEQYF.